This entry concerns a single T cell receptor beta chain. V shed 4 bases, J shed 1 base, and the junction held 5 bases outside the gene matches. This CDR3 is built from 15 residues. The germline V gene encodes CDR1 SGHRS and CDR2 YFSETQ. Original processing notes: Cell counts per sample came from amplifying reference gene primers. Assay: immunoSEQ multiplex PCR; the TCRdb copy retains only in-frame clones and omits some. V, J and clone size are those of that table, while D and trimming were read from the DNA. The table shows 100,000 to 150,000 clones, with more than 85% occurring only once. This record comes from a study of blood T cell repertoires in COVID-19. Study-wide background: Acute-phase and convalescent COVID-19 samples originated in the United States, Italy and Spain. PBMCs, B-cell-depleted T cells, or T cells were the source of the cDNA or gDNA that made up the material.

The sequenced sample was peripheral blood. The gene calls are TRBV5-1 and TRBJ1-1, with 9 nucleotides matching TRBD1. The sequence derives from a man between 50 and 59 years old with active or convalescent COVID-19. In DNA form, the CDR3 reads TGCGCCAGCAGCCCCGAGGGACAGGGGAACACTGAAGCTTTCTTT. Its translation: CASSPEGQGNTEAFF.